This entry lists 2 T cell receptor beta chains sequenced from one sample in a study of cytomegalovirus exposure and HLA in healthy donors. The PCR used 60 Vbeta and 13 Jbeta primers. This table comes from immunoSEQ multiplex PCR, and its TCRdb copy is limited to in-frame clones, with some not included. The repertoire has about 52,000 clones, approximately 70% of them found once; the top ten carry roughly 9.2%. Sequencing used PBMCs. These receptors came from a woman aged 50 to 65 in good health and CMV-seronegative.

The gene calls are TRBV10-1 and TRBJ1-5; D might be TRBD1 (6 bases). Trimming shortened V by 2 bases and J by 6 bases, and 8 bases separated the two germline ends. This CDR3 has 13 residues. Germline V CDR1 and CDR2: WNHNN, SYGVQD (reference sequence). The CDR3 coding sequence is TGCGCCAGCAGTGAGGGACAGCTTCAGCCCCAGCATTTT. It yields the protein CASSEGQLQPQHF.

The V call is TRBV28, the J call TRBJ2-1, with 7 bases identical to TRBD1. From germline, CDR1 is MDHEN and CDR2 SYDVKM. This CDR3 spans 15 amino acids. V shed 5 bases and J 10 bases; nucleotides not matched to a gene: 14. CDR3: CASSPRQGNAPEQFF. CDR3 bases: TGTGCCAGCAGTCCTCGACAGGGTAACGCCCCGGAGCAGTTCTTC.